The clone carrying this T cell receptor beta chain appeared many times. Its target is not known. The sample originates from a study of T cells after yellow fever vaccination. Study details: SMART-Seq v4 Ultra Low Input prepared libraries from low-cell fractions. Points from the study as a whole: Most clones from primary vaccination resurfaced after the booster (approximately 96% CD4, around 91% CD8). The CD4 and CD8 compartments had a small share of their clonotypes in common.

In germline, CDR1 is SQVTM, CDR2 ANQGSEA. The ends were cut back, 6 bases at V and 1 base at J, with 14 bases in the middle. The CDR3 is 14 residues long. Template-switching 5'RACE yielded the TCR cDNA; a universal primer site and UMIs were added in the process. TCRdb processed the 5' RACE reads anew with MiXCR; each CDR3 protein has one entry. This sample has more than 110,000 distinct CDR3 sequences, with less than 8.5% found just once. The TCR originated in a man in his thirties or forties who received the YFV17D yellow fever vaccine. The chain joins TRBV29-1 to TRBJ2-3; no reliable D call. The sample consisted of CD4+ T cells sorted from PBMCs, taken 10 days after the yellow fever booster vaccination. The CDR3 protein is CSVARAPRTDTQYF. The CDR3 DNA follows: TGCAGCGTCGCTCGGGCACCCCGCACAGATACGCAGTATTTT.